This TCR beta chain is from a study of T cell repertoires in cytomegalovirus infection. The sample holds one count of this clonotype. TCRdb redid the calling of the reads with MiXCR, one entry per CDR3 protein. The sample lists 150,000 to 200,000 distinct CDR3 sequences, around 14% seen once, with about a quarter in the top ten. The CDR3 has 14 amino acids. CDR1 ENHRY and CDR2 SYGVKD come from the germline V gene. Trimming removed 0 bases from V and 2 bases from J, with 7 bases in between. This clonotype was obtained from a human donor in good health (CMV status not recorded). Some clones in this sample may be carry-over from other donors' samples. V is TRBV10-3 and J is TRBJ2-5; D is unresolved. Sequenced: PBMCs. Here the CDR3 DNA reads TGTGCCATCAGTGAGTCTCGCAGACAAGAGACCCAGTACTTC. Protein product: CAISESRRQETQYF.